The 3 T cell receptor beta chains in this list originate from one sample, sequenced in a study of post-analysis software for immune sequencing data. Findings of the study overall: TRBV segments more frequent in patients than in controls numbered roughly 5 and included TRBV5-6, TRBV5-1 and TRBV20-1.

Unique molecular identifiers tagged the TCR beta cDNA libraries. MiXCR, applied by TCRdb to the PCR reads, yields one record per CDR3 protein. The profile shows approximately 630,000 distinct CDR3 sequences, around 60% of them singletons. Their antigens remain unidentified. Sequenced sample: blood. Receptor source: a girl aged 2-10 years with multiple sclerosis.

The chain links TRBV20-1 to TRBJ1-1; D is perhaps TRBD1 (5 bases). Germline V gives CDR1 DFQATT, CDR2 SNEGSKA (reference sequence). The V end lost 5 bases, the J end lost 1 base, and 23 bases lay between the germline ends. The CDR3 is made up of 17 amino acids. DNA of the CDR3: TGCAGTGCTGGGATTTATTACCCGGGACCCGAGAACACTGAAGCTTTCTTT. This translates into CSAGIYYPGPENTEAFF.

The table lists this clonotype with a few counts. V is TRBV20-1 and J is TRBJ2-7; D unclear. Trimming shortened V by 6 bases and J by 1 base, and 16 bases separated the two germline ends. The CDR3 has 14 residues. The germline V gene encodes CDR1 DFQATT and CDR2 SNEGSKA (reference sequence). CDR3 in DNA: TGCAGTGCCACCCCGAGACCGCAATCCTACGAGCAGTACTTC. Residues: CSATPRPQSYEQYF.

About this clonotype: This is likely a read error, given that the CDR3 carries no conserved phenylalanine or tryptophan at its end. The rearrangement links TRBV28 to TRBJ1-5; D gene uncertain. This CDR3 is built from 12 residues. V was pared by 5 bases and J by 5 bases, with 7 bases between. The germline gives CDR1 MDHEN, CDR2 SYDVKM. The CDR3: CASSQFYQPQHY. The CDR3, as DNA: TGTGCCAGCAGTCAGTTCTATCAGCCCCAGCATTAT.